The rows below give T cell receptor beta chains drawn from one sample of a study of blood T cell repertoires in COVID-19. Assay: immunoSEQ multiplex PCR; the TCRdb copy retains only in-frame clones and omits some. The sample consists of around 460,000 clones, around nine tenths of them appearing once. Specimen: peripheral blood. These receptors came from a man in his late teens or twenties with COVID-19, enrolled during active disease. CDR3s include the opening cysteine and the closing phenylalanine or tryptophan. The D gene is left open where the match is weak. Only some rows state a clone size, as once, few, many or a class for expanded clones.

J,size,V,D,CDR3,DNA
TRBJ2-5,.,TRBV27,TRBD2,CASSLRRESLQETQYF,TGTGCCAGCAGTCTCCGGCGGGAGAGTCTCCAAGAGACCCAGTACTTC
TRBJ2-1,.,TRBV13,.,CASSPRGAEQFF,TGTGCCAGCAGCCCCCGCGGGGCTGAGCAGTTCTTC
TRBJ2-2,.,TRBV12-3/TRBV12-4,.,CASNTGAGELFF,TGTGCCAGCAACACCGGGGCCGGGGAGCTGTTTTTT
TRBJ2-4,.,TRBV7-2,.,CASSLSVLAKNIQYF,TGTGCCAGCAGCCTATCCGTGCTAGCCAAAAACATTCAGTACTTC
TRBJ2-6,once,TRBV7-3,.,CASSLGPGSGANVLTF,TGTGCCAGCAGCTTAGGCCCCGGTTCGGGAGCCAACGTCCTGACTTTC
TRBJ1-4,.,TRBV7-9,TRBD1,CASSLARQGRHEKLFF,TGTGCCAGCAGCTTAGCAAGACAGGGTCGGCATGAAAAACTGTTTTTT
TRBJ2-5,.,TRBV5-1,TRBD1,CASSLARNRGETQYF,TGCGCCAGCAGCTTGGCACGGAACAGGGGAGAGACCCAGTACTTC
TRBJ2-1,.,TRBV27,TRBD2,CASSPLAGGTNEQFF,TGTGCCAGCAGTCCACTAGCGGGGGGAACCAATGAGCAGTTCTTC
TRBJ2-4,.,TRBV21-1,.,CASSKRGATGKNIQYF,TGTGCCAGCAGCAAAAGGGGGGCGACAGGGAAAAACATTCAGTACTTC
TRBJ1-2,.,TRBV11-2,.,CASSGEWMENYGYTF,TGTGCCAGCAGCGGAGAGTGGATGGAGAACTATGGCTACACCTTC
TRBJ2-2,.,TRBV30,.,CAWSGETNTGELFF,TGTGCCTGGAGTGGCGAAACGAACACCGGGGAGCTGTTTTTT
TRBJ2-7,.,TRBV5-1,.,CASSEPNYEQYF,TGCGCCAGCAGTGAGCCCAACTACGAGCAGTACTTC
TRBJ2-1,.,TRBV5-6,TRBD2,CASSLAGRALGNEQFF,TGTGCCAGCAGCCTGGCCGGGAGGGCCCTGGGTAATGAGCAGTTCTTC
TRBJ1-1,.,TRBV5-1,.,CASSLSSNTEAFF,TGCGCCAGCAGCTTATCCTCGAACACTGAAGCTTTCTTT
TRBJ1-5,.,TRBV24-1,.,CATSDTAYTQPQHF,TGTGCCACCAGTGATACAGCTTATACTCAGCCCCAGCATTTT
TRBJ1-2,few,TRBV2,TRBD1,CASSEVDRVGYGYTF,TGTGCCAGCAGTGAGGTGGACAGGGTCGGCTATGGCTACACCTTC
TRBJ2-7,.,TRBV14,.,CASSPQQGNEQYF,TGTGCCAGCAGCCCTCAACAGGGTAACGAGCAGTACTTC
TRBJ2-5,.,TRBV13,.,CASSQTTGYQETQYF,TGTGCCAGCAGCCAAACAACGGGGTACCAAGAGACCCAGTACTTC
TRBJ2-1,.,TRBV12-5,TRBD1,CASGATGDNEQFF,TGTGCTAGTGGGGCGACAGGGGATAATGAGCAGTTCTTC
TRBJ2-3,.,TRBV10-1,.,CASSGDLGDTQYF,TGCGCCAGCAGTGGGGACTTAGGGGATACGCAGTATTTT
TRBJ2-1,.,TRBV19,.,CASSSDLSSYNEQFF,TGTGCCAGTAGTTCAGACTTAAGCTCCTACAATGAGCAGTTCTTC
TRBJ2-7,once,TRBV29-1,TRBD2,CSVEVAGRDYEQYF,TGCAGCGTTGAAGTAGCGGGGAGGGACTACGAGCAGTACTTC
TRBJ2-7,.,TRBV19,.,CASSMPGHRLNYEQYF,TGTGCCAGTAGTATGCCGGGACACCGACTCAACTACGAGCAGTACTTC
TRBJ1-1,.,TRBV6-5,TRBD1,CASSRDRGHTEAFF,TGTGCCAGCAGTAGGGACAGGGGCCACACTGAAGCTTTCTTT
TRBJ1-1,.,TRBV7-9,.,CASSLSGQEAFF,TGTGCCAGCAGCTTAAGTGGACAGGAAGCTTTCTTT
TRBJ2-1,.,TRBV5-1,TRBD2,CASRSGGLSYNEQFF,TGCGCCAGCAGGAGCGGGGGCCTCTCCTACAATGAGCAGTTCTTC
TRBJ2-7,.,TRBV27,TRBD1,CASSRRGQAFFEQYF,TGTGCCAGCAGTCGGAGGGGACAGGCTTTCTTCGAGCAGTACTTC
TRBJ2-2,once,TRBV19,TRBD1,CASRNRGLTGELFF,TGTGCCAGTAGAAACAGGGGCTTGACCGGGGAGCTGTTTTTT
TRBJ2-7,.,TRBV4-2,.,CASSQGQPYEQYF,TGTGCCAGCAGCCAAGGACAGCCCTACGAGCAGTACTTC
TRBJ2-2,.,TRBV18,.,CASSPAGSLRRGELFF,TGTGCCAGCTCACCTGCCGGGAGCCTCCGCCGCGGGGAGCTGTTTTTT
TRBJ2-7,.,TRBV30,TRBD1,CAWEGQEFPYEQYF,TGTGCCTGGGAGGGACAGGAGTTTCCCTACGAGCAGTACTTC
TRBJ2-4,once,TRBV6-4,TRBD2,CASSERGGGIQYF,TGTGCCAGCAGTGAGCGGGGGGGCGGCATTCAGTACTTC
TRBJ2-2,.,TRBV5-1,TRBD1,CASSLDRGAGELFF,TGCGCCAGCAGCTTGGACAGGGGGGCCGGGGAGCTGTTTTTT
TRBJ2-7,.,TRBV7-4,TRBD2,CASSPIAGEVTYEQYF,TGTGCCAGCAGCCCCATAGCGGGAGAGGTTACCTACGAGCAGTACTTC
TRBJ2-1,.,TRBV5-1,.,CASTGLNGDNEQFF,TGCGCCAGCACCGGTCTTAACGGGGACAATGAGCAGTTCTTC
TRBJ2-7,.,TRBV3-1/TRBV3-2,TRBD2,CASSQSGTSGRSSYEQYF,TGTGCCAGCAGCCAGTCCGGGACTAGCGGGCGGAGCTCCTACGAGCAGTACTTC
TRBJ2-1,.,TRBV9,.,CASSPSGGKGNEQFF,TGTGCCAGCAGCCCGAGTGGAGGGAAAGGGAATGAGCAGTTCTTC
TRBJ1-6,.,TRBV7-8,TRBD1,CASSRRDRVGVNSPLHF,TGTGCCAGCAGCCGCCGGGACAGGGTCGGGGTAAATTCACCCCTCCACTTT
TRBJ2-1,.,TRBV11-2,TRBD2,CASSPRTSGGLNEQFF,TGTGCCAGCAGCCCACGGACTAGCGGGGGGCTCAATGAGCAGTTCTTC
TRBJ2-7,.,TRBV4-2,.,CASSQASYEQYF,TGTGCCAGCAGCCAGGCCTCCTACGAGCAGTACTTC
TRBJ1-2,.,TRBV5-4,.,CASSPGREDGYTF,TGTGCCAGCAGCCCGGGGAGGGAGGATGGCTACACCTTC
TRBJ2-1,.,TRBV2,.,CASCPMEELPTYNEQFF,TGTGCCAGCTGCCCCATGGAAGAACTACCCACCTACAATGAGCAGTTCTTC
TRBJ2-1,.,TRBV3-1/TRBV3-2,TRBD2,CASSRVAGGSNEQFF,TGTGCCAGCAGCCGGGTAGCGGGGGGGTCCAATGAGCAGTTCTTC
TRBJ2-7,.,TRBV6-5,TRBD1,CASKRTGAYEQYF,TGTGCCAGCAAGAGGACAGGGGCCTACGAGCAGTACTTC
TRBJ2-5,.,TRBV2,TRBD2,CASSGGASGGEETQYF,TGTGCCAGCAGTGGGGGTGCTAGCGGGGGAGAAGAGACCCAGTACTTC
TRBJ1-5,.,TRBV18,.,CASSPRRRGDNQPQHF,TGTGCCAGCTCACCACGAAGACGGGGGGACAATCAGCCCCAGCATTTT
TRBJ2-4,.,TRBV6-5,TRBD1,CASSLYRDRGNIQYF,TGTGCCAGCAGTCTTTACCGGGACAGGGGAAACATTCAGTACTTC
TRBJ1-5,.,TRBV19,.,CASNREFQPQHF,TGTGCCAGTAACAGGGAATTTCAGCCCCAGCATTTT
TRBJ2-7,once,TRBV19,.,CASGTAGADPYEQYF,TGTGCCAGTGGTACGGCGGGGGCTGACCCCTACGAGCAGTACTTC
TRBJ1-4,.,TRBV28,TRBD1,CASRRGTVEKLFF,TGTGCCAGCAGAAGGGGGACAGTAGAAAAACTGTTTTTT
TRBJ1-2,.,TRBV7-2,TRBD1,CASSLDRGYGYTF,TGTGCCAGCAGCTTGGACAGGGGGTATGGCTACACCTTC
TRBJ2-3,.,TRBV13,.,CASSLYQATDTQYF,TGTGCCAGCAGCTTGTACCAGGCCACAGATACGCAGTATTTT
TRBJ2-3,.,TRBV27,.,CASRHTPSTDTQYF,TGTGCCAGCAGACATACACCTAGCACAGATACGCAGTATTTT
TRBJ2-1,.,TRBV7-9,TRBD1,CASSLGQGWNEQFF,TGTGCCAGCAGCTTGGGACAGGGGTGGAATGAGCAGTTCTTC
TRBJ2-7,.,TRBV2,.,CASTPGYEQYF,TGTGCCAGCACCCCAGGGTACGAGCAGTACTTC
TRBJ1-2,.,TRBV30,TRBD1,CAWTRDRVGGYTF,TGTGCCTGGACTCGGGACAGGGTGGGTGGCTACACCTTC
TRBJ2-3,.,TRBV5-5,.,CASSLGAASTDTQYF,TGTGCCAGCAGCTTAGGAGCAGCTAGCACAGATACGCAGTATTTT